Given below is one T cell receptor (beta chain) in context. The antigen remains undetermined. The data stem from a study of shared clonotypes between healthy human individuals. As for the study in general: Sampling drew on donors who were two women and a few men aged 18 to 49.

Generated by immunoSEQ multiplex PCR, the TCRdb table keeps only in-frame clones and is missing some. The profile covers some 2 million clones, with 85% to 95% appearing a single time and under 0.15% taken by the ten largest. Points from the study as a whole: Generation of non-shared clonotypes was less probable than generation of clonotypes shared by all four donors.

Sequenced input: naive CD4+ T cells sorted from blood. The sample's subset: CD45RA+ positively selected. The clonotype comes from a man younger than 35 in good health.

The CDR3 DNA sequence: TGTGCCAGTAGTCTACAGGGGACAGATACGCAGTATTTT. Translation: CASSLQGTDTQYF. V is TRBV19 and J is TRBJ2-3; the match to TRBD1 covers 7 bases. The J segment lost 3 bases and the V segment lost 5 bases, leaving 2 bases of the junction unmatched. The CDR3 extends over 13 amino acids. Germline V gives CDR1 LNHDA, CDR2 SQIVND (reference sequence).